This paragraph reports one T cell receptor (beta chain). This clonotype has at least ten counts. Its binding antigen is unknown. No much larger clone is present one base from it, and per-base qualities are unavailable. This entry is derived from a study of T cells in Graves' hyperthyroidism and ophthalmopathy (dated by TCRdb to about 2019). As for the study more broadly: Peripheral blood samples were taken at initial diagnosis, before any treatment was given. To identify distinguishing TCR V-J signatures, a discovery cohort of 95 to 100 patients was used, comprising some 45 with Graves' ophthalmopathy and around 57 with stable Graves' hyperthyroidism. Prospective prediction of ophthalmopathy was tested in an independent validation cohort of approximately 19 hyperthyroidism patients and approximately 17 patients who later progressed to ophthalmopathy. The 95 to 100 discovery patients were randomly split 7:3 into training and test sets. The study also compared thyroid tissue and blood T-cell repertoires from 6 or 7 Graves' hyperthyroidism patients. Once sampling was done, hyperthyroidism patients were given methimazole at a starting dose of 30 mg daily, whereas ophthalmopathy patients were given high-dose intravenous methylprednisolone. TCR Vbeta CDR3 sequencing of 120 to 150 peripheral blood samples (approximately 44 ophthalmopathy, about 74 hyperthyroidism and roughly 17 progressor patients) is reported in the paper. Results and caveats for the whole study, not just this receptor: No statistical method was used to set the sample size in advance, and investigators knew the group allocation. In validation, the model predicted progression to ophthalmopathy with 60% to 71% sensitivity and roughly 75% specificity, a median of about six months before onset. A 13 V-J signature model separated ophthalmopathy from stable hyperthyroidism, with approximately 87% sensitivity and just under 84% specificity in cross-validation and 80%/75% in testing. Most expanded thyroid clonotypes (frequency above 0.001) were also found in blood, which suggests that blood repertoires may mirror thyroid immune responses.

Amplification of TCR beta CDR3 regions was carried out from RNA transcripts. For the first round of RT-PCR on the TCR CDR3, the HTBI primer set was used together with the Qiagen OneStep RT-PCR kit. The libraries were constructed in a second round of multiplex PCR and then size-selected and purified. Sequencing of the libraries was done on an Illumina HiSeq2000 using paired-end 100 bp reads. Per the source publication's procedure: SOAPnuke was used to process the raw data, removing reads that contained adapters or uncalled bases, had a mean Phred below 15, or lacked an exact match to the constant primer or identifier. COPE v1.2.5 was used to merge high-quality paired reads, and clonotypes were defined as unique nucleotide sequences. MiTCR v1.1 was used to align clonotypes to the IMGT TRBV, TRBD and TRBJ reference segments. The analysis included only V-J combinations with a frequency above 0.0001, which together covered more than 98% of the repertoires. The TCS score was defined as the ratio of F50 (clonal expansion) to E x V (chaos), calculated using BLOSUM62-based TCRdist between CDR3 peptides within each V-J. Welch's t-statistics and random forest reduced fewer than 600 V-J features to some 14, which were used in a naive Bayes classifier (R e1071). TCRdb reran the public reads through fastp at Q25 and MiXCR, keeping productive beta chains. Entries that share a CDR3 protein sequence are merged under the most common genes and DNA. These V and J calls rely on TCRdb rather than the paper's analysis. The sample table contains around 480,000 distinct CDR3 sequences; only one count was recorded for about an eighth of them. In total, the top ten clones hold under 20% of the sample.

Stable Graves' hyperthyroidism was defined as no progression to ophthalmopathy during 18 months of follow-up. Hyperthyroidism patients were newly diagnosed, with disease duration under 2 months, and aged 18 to 65 years. Any patient with an uncontrolled infection, another autoimmune disease, pregnancy or lactation was excluded. Diagnoses relied on clinical symptoms, serum thyroxine and TRAb, thyroid ultrasound and orbital computed tomography. PBMCs were separated from roughly 10 ml of fresh peripheral blood using Ficoll-Paque density gradient centrifugation. Trizol reagent was used to extract total RNA, and RNA quality was then checked on an Agilent 2100 Bioanalyzer. Specimen: blood. The sequence was obtained from a woman aged 18-29 years with Graves' hyperthyroidism.

The bases read TGTGCCAGCAGCTTAGCGGGAGGGCTCAAAGAGACCCAGTACTTC. This yields the protein CASSLAGGLKETQYF. In this chain, TRBV7-8 is recombined with TRBJ2-5; TRBD2 fits 7 bases in the junction. Based on the germline V gene, the CDR1 and CDR2 sequences are SGHVS and FQNEAQ. Relative to germline, V is missing 0 bases and J is missing 3 bases, with 4 bases of the junction outside any gene match. The CDR3 runs 15 amino acids, cysteine and phenylalanine included. CDR3 DNA only is kept here, 45 bases in frame from base 1.